In its sample, the clone carrying this T cell receptor beta chain was seen many times. What it binds is not known. Quantitative 5'-RACE with molecular barcodes generated TCR beta libraries. MiXCR was run by TCRdb on the 5' RACE reads, yielding one entry per CDR3 protein. The table lists a few hundred thousand distinct CDR3 sequences, approximately 12% of them singletons. This sample was included in a study of CD8 T cells in ankylosing spondylitis. Study-wide results and limits: A TCR beta motif of eight or nine highly homologous variants seemed to mark ankylosing spondylitis blood.

The germline gives CDR1 DFQATT, CDR2 SNEGSKA (reference sequence). V was shortened by 4 bases and J by 8 bases, with 8 bases between the two germline ends. The CDR3 is 10 amino acids. The chain couples TRBV20-1 to TRBJ1-2; D call uncertain. Source material: blood, either unsorted or a sorted T cell fraction (not recorded which). The TCR was taken from a male donor with ankylosing spondylitis or in good health (not recorded which). The CDR3 here is CSAKSIGYTF. The CDR3, as DNA: TGCAGTGCTAAAAGTATCGGCTACACCTTC.